A single sample is the source of the 10 T cell receptor beta chains below, sequenced in a study of CD8+ T cells in alopecia areata. Noted treatment: oral pan-JAK inhibitor, 5-10 mg twice daily. RNA extraction and reverse transcription yielded cDNA as sequencing template. Clones were read by immunoSEQ multiplex PCR, and TCRdb kept only the in-frame ones, dropping some. The sample consists of some 170,000 clones, about 54% of them appearing once. The sample consisted of CD4+ T cells sorted from blood, taken at approximately week 60, from a patient treated with tofacitinib. Receptors were obtained from a human donor with alopecia areata.

The V call is TRBV20-1, the J call TRBJ2-1, with D unresolved. Trimming took 3 bases from V and 6 from J, leaving 6 bases between them. CDR3 length: 11 amino acids. CDR1 and CDR2 (germline): DFQATT, SNEGSKA (reference sequence). CDR3 nucleotides: TGCAGTGCTAGTCCCCTCAATGAGCAGTTCTTC. As protein: CSASPLNEQFF.

The J gene is TRBJ2-4, the V gene TRBV5-1, with D possibly being TRBD1 (6 bases). This CDR3 contains 13 residues. Per germline, CDR1 SGHRS and CDR2 YFSETQ. V lost 5 bases, J lost 6 bases, and 12 bases lay in between. CDR3 region: CASSRGIGNIQYF. The CDR3 nucleotides are TGCGCCAGCAGTAGGGGGATTGGAAACATTCAGTACTTC. The full variable domain, its missing parts supplied by reference TRBV5-1 and TRBJ2-4, is KAGVTQTPRYLIKTRGQQVTLSCSPISGHRSVSWYQQTPGQGLQFLFEYFSETQRNKGNFPGRFSGRQFSNSRSEMNVSTLELGDSALYLCASSRGIGNIQYFGAGTRLSVL.

As to this clone: This sequence may be a read error, since a much larger clone differs from it by one base. The chain uses TRBV6-1 and TRBJ2-7; D unresolved. CDR1 MNHNS and CDR2 SASEGT come from the germline V gene. The germline V and J ends were trimmed by 6 bases and 3 bases, with 6 bases remaining between them. This CDR3 is built from 11 residues. Here the CDR3 DNA reads TGTGCCAGCAGCCCCCTCTACGAGCAGTACTTC. Its translation: CASSPLYEQYF.

The chain couples TRBV6-5 to TRBJ2-3; D gene ambiguous. Looked up from germline, CDR1 is MNHEY and CDR2 is SVGAGI. There are 14 residues in the CDR3. Deletions cut 8 bases from V and 7 bases from J, with 19 bases between. For the CDR3, the DNA is TGTGCCAGCTACTCAGCTGGGAATGTGAATACGCAGTATTTT. The encoded protein is CASYSAGNVNTQYF.

The rearrangement joins TRBV29-1 to TRBJ1-2; D is unresolved. Trimming took 3 bases from V and 4 from J, leaving 15 bases between them. This CDR3 is built from 14 residues. Germline CDR1 SQVTM, CDR2 ANQGSEA. The CDR3 DNA reads as TGCAGCGTTGACCAGTTGGGTTTGAGCTATGGCTACACCTTC. It encodes CSVDQLGLSYGYTF.

A few counts support this clone. J is TRBJ1-2 and V is TRBV29-1, with TRBD1 identical over 7 bases. V was pared by 6 bases and J by 4 bases, with 11 bases of the junction left unmatched. The CDR3 contains 14 residues. Germline loops: CDR1 SQVTM, CDR2 ANQGSEA. The DNA of the CDR3 is TGCAGCGTCCAAACGGGACAGCGCGTCTATGGCTACACCTTC. This sequence encodes CSVQTGQRVYGYTF.

The V call is TRBV15, the J call TRBJ2-3; TRBD2 agrees at 9 bases. This CDR3 has 14 amino acids. Germline trimming cut 9 bases from V and 2 bases from J; bases unmatched to any gene: 6. The germline V gene encodes CDR1 LNHNV and CDR2 YYDKDF (reference sequence). Here the CDR3 DNA reads TGTGCCACTCAAGCGGGGGGCCTCACAGATACGCAGTATTTT. This codes for CATQAGGLTDTQYF. Full variable domain (remainder filled in from reference TRBV15 and TRBJ2-3): DAMVIQNPRYQVTQFGKPVTLSCSQTLNHNVMYWYQQKSSQAPKLLFHYYDKDFNNEADTPDNFQSRRPNTSFCFLDIRSPGLGDTAMYLCATQAGGLTDTQYFGPGTRLTVL.

The J gene is TRBJ2-2, the V gene TRBV6-1; a possible D gene is TRBD2 (6 bases). V dropped 7 bases and J dropped 6 bases, with 15 bases sitting between them. The CDR3 loop spans 14 amino acids. Germline V gene data show CDR1 as MNHNS and CDR2 as SASEGT. CDR3 coding DNA: TGTGCCAGCAACAGCGGGCAGCATGCCGGGGAGCTGTTTTTT. It encodes CASNSGQHAGELFF.

The gene calls are TRBV30 and TRBJ1-3, with no clear D. Trimming cost V 4 bases and J 3 bases, with 10 bases left between them. The CDR3 consists of 13 residues. Germline CDR1 reads GTSNPN; CDR2 reads SVGIG (reference sequence). As DNA, the CDR3 is TGTGCCTGGATCCGGGGAAATGGAAACACCATATATTTT. As protein: CAWIRGNGNTIYF.

This clone has just one count. This chain connects TRBV30 to TRBJ2-1, with TRBD2 matching 10 bases. CDR1 and CDR2 (germline): GTSNPN, SVGIG (reference sequence). V lost 2 bases, J lost 6 bases, and 7 bases stayed unmatched. The CDR3 spans 15 residues. The CDR3 loop is CAWSPPERGGNEQFF. Here the CDR3 DNA reads TGTGCCTGGAGTCCCCCCGAGCGGGGGGGCAATGAGCAGTTCTTC.